Below, 30 T cell receptor beta chains from the same sample are listed, as sequenced in a study of blood T cell repertoires in COVID-19. The method was immunoSEQ multiplex PCR; TCRdb's version includes in-frame clones alone and lacks a portion of them. The sample carries under 65,000 clones, 75% to 95% recorded once. The sequenced material came from peripheral blood. The receptors were sampled from a woman aged 80 or over with active COVID-19.

The chain couples TRBV3-1 (or the pseudogene TRBV3-2) to TRBJ2-1; no clear D gene. The CDR3 totals 14 residues. CDR1 is LGHDT, CDR2 YNNKEL, per germline (reference sequence). V lost 1 base and J lost 6, with 10 bases in between. The CDR3 DNA reads TGTGCCAGCAGCCAAGCACTGCGGCCCAATGAGCAGTTCTTC. Amino acid sequence: CASSQALRPNEQFF.

The J gene is TRBJ1-2, the V gene TRBV9, with unresolved D. Germline values: CDR1 SGDLS, CDR2 YYNGEE. Trimming removed 0 bases from V and 8 bases from J, with 20 bases in between. The CDR3 has 16 amino acids. The CDR3: CASSVAAGSDRGGYTF. CDR3 coding DNA: TGTGCCAGCAGCGTAGCAGCTGGCAGTGATCGAGGGGGCTACACCTTC.

This chain uses TRBV4-1 with TRBJ2-2, with a tentative D call TRBD1 (6 bases). Trimming pared 3 bases from V and 4 bases from J, leaving 12 bases between. The CDR3 consists of 15 residues. Germline V gene data show CDR1 as MGHRA and CDR2 as YSYEKL. The CDR3 bases are TGCGCCAGCAGCCATGACACAGGGCGCACCGGGGAGCTGTTTTTT. It specifies CASSHDTGRTGELFF.

This chain connects TRBV5-6 to TRBJ1-2; the D is unclear. The germline V gene encodes CDR1 SGHDT and CDR2 YYEEEE. The ends were cut back, 5 bases at V and 4 bases at J, with 18 bases in the middle. The CDR3 is 15 residues long. CDR3 in amino acids: CASSHNGERSYGYTF. In nucleotides, the CDR3 is TGTGCCAGCAGTCACAATGGGGAGCGGTCCTATGGCTACACCTTC.

The rearrangement uses TRBV3-1 (or the pseudogene TRBV3-2) and TRBJ2-1; TRBD2 matches 7 bases. Trimming took 4 bases from V and 9 from J; bases not matched to a gene: 9. Per germline, CDR1 LGHDT and CDR2 YNNKEL (reference sequence). This CDR3 spans 14 amino acids. The CDR3 nucleotides read TGTGCCAGCAGCCCAAGAGCGGGGAGGGGTGAGCAGTTCTTC. It is translated as CASSPRAGRGEQFF.

This chain links TRBV28 with TRBJ1-1; a weak D match, TRBD1 (6 bases). The V gene lost 4 bases and the J gene lost 4 bases, with 13 bases spanning the gap. This CDR3 has 14 amino acids. Germline V gene lookup returns CDR1 MDHEN and CDR2 SYDVKM. The CDR3 sequence: CASSSTGEGTEAFF. The DNA of the CDR3 is TGTGCCAGCAGTTCGACAGGCGAAGGCACTGAAGCTTTCTTT. Together with reference TRBV28 and TRBJ1-1, the CDR3 gives the full variable domain: DVKVTQSSRYLVKRTGEKVFLECVQDMDHENMFWYRQDPGLGLRLIYFSYDVKMKEKGDIPEGYSVSREKKERFSLILESASTNQTSMYLCASSSTGEGTEAFFGQGTRLTVV.

The chain recombines TRBV20-1 with TRBJ2-5; possible D gene TRBD1, 6 bases. Between the trimmed V and J ends, which lost 3 bases and 5 bases, there was a span of 13 bases. Germline assignment: CDR1 DFQATT and CDR2 SNEGSKA (reference sequence). The CDR3 loop spans 13 amino acids. The CDR3 loop is CSASRTAGETQYF. DNA of the CDR3: TGCAGTGCTAGTAGGACAGCCGGGGAGACCCAGTACTTC.

This rearrangement joins TRBV19 to TRBJ2-5; D is perhaps TRBD1 (6 bases). This CDR3 contains 15 residues. CDR1 LNHDA and CDR2 SQIVND come from the germline V gene (reference sequence). V lost 3 bases to trimming and J lost 1 base, with 12 bases between them. The CDR3 spells CASSIMGALQETQYF. The DNA for the CDR3 is TGTGCCAGTAGTATTATGGGGGCCCTCCAAGAGACCCAGTACTTC.

This chain uses TRBV19 with TRBJ2-1; D unresolved. CDR1 and CDR2 (germline): LNHDA, SQIVND (reference sequence). V lost 1 base, J lost 5 bases, and 6 bases lay in between. CDR3 size: 13 residues. The DNA of the CDR3 is TGTGCCAGTAGTATAGGCAGAAACAATGAGCAGTTCTTC. It yields the protein CASSIGRNNEQFF.

This chain connects TRBV3-1 (or the pseudogene TRBV3-2) to TRBJ2-1; D is possibly TRBD2 (7 bases). The germline CDR1 and CDR2 sequences are LGHDT and YNNKEL (reference sequence). The CDR3 runs 15 residues. Trimming stripped 1 base from V and 7 bases from J, with 14 bases between. The CDR3 region is CASSQVEGGVNEQFF. The CDR3 DNA reads TGTGCCAGCAGCCAAGTCGAGGGGGGGGTAAATGAGCAGTTCTTC.

This sequence joins TRBV27 and TRBJ2-4; the match to TRBD1 covers 8 bases. Germline V gene data show CDR1 as MNHEY and CDR2 as SMNVEV (reference sequence). The trim removed 11 bases at V and 2 bases at J, leaving 8 bases unmatched. There are 14 residues in the CDR3. The chain's CDR3 is CAGTGRPTKNIQYF. The CDR3 DNA is TGTGCCGGGACAGGTAGGCCAACCAAAAACATTCAGTACTTC.

The V gene is TRBV7-2, the J gene TRBJ1-2; TRBD1 aligns across 9 bases. Germline CDR1 reads SGHTA; CDR2 reads FQGNSA. The CDR3 runs 13 residues. Germline trimming cut 3 bases from V and 6 bases from J; bases unmatched to any gene: 2. CDR3 residues: CASSFGTGHGYTF. The DNA of the CDR3 is TGTGCCAGCAGCTTCGGGACAGGGCATGGCTACACCTTC.

Points on this clone: Relative to the germline gene, one junction end is altered; a read error may explain this. The chain joins TRBV28 to TRBJ2-7; the match to TRBD1 covers 8 bases. The CDR3 is 14 residues long. Looked up from germline, CDR1 is MDHEN and CDR2 is SYDVKM. The CDR3 loop reads CASSPQGVYYQQYF. CDR3 coding DNA: TGTGCCAGCAGCCCACAGGGGGTGTACTACCAGCAGTACTTC.

The rearrangement links TRBV6-5 to TRBJ2-3, with no clear D. V was cut by 6 bases and J by 2 bases, with 12 bases left in between. The CDR3 sequence is 14 residues long. Germline CDR1 is MNHEY and CDR2 is SVGAGI. The CDR3 loop is CASRLERTTDTQYF. The CDR3 DNA follows: TGTGCCAGCAGATTAGAAAGAACCACAGATACGCAGTATTTT.

The chain carries TRBV5-5 and TRBJ2-7; weak D call: TRBD2 (6 bases). CDR1 is SGHKS, CDR2 YYEKEE, per germline (reference sequence). Trimming stripped 4 bases from V and 1 base from J, with 27 bases between. The CDR3 runs 19 residues. The CDR3 is CASSLDRGSAGRASYEQYF. The CDR3 DNA is TGTGCCAGCAGCCTCGACCGGGGCAGCGCGGGGCGGGCTTCCTACGAGCAGTACTTC. Complete variable domain (other parts from reference TRBV5-5 and TRBJ2-7): DAGVTQSPTHLIKTRGQQVTLRCSPISGHKSVSWYQQVLGQGPQFIFQYYEKEERGRGNFPDRFSARQFPNYSSELNVNALLLGDSALYLCASSLDRGSAGRASYEQYFGPGTRLTVT.

The rearrangement links TRBV5-8 to TRBJ1-5, with 9 bases identical to TRBD1. The CDR3 totals 15 residues. The germline CDR1 and CDR2 sequences are SGHTS and YDEGEE. V was pared by 2 bases and J by 6 bases, with 6 bases of the junction left unmatched. The CDR3 bases are TGTGCCAGCAGCTTTGGGACAGGGTTTTTTCAGCCCCAGCATTTT. Its protein is CASSFGTGFFQPQHF. The whole variable domain, remainder taken from reference TRBV5-8 and TRBJ1-5, is EAGVTQSPTHLIKTRGQQATLRCSPISGHTSVYWYQQALGLGLQFLLWYDEGEERNRGNFPPRFSGRQFPNYSSELNVNALELEDSALYLCASSFGTGFFQPQHFGDGTRLSIL.

This clone came up once. The chain couples TRBV10-3 to TRBJ2-2; 8 nucleotides line up with TRBD1. This CDR3 contains 14 residues. CDR1 and CDR2 from the germline V gene are ENHRY and SYGVKD. The V gene end was trimmed by 10 bases and the J gene end by 6 bases; junction bases not matched to a gene: 10. The chain's CDR3 is CATRLQGGAGELFF. For the CDR3, the DNA is TGTGCCACGAGGTTACAGGGGGGAGCCGGGGAGCTGTTTTTT.

V gene TRBV15 combines with J gene TRBJ2-5; 9 nucleotides line up with TRBD2. J gave up 0 bases and V 2 bases, and 13 bases lay outside the gene matches. Germline V CDR1 and CDR2: LNHNV, YYDKDF (reference sequence). The CDR3 consists of 19 residues. The CDR3 sequence: CATSRQYSGRGANQETQYF. CDR3 nucleotide sequence: TGTGCCACCAGCAGACAATATAGCGGGAGAGGTGCGAACCAAGAGACCCAGTACTTC.

The chain couples TRBV27 to TRBJ2-5; D is uncertain. V lost 3 bases and J 4 bases, leaving 9 bases between the germline ends. This CDR3 region has 13 residues. Germline loops: CDR1 MNHEY, CDR2 SMNVEV (reference sequence). CDR3 sequence reads: CASSFARGETQYF. CDR3 nucleotide sequence: TGTGCCAGCAGTTTCGCCCGAGGAGAGACCCAGTACTTC.

This clone was picked up one time. The rearrangement joins TRBV5-4 to TRBJ2-3; 7 bases are shared with TRBD2. The CDR3 contains 16 residues. With V trimmed by 4 bases and J by 4 bases, 12 bases remained unmatched. The germline CDR1 and CDR2 sequences are SGHNT and YYREEE (reference sequence). Here the CDR3 DNA reads TGTGCCAGCAGCCGAAGCGGGGTCCTGGAGCCAGATACGCAGTATTTT. It encodes CASSRSGVLEPDTQYF.

The gene calls are TRBV3-1 (or the pseudogene TRBV3-2) and TRBJ2-7; no definite D call. The CDR3 covers 13 residues. V was pared by 2 bases and J by 6 bases, with 11 bases between. Germline CDR1 reads LGHDT; CDR2 reads YNNKEL (reference sequence). The CDR3 DNA sequence: TGTGCCAGCAGCCAAAATGGGTTAGCCGAGCAGTACGTC. Protein product: CASSQNGLAEQYV.

The chain recombines TRBV27 with TRBJ2-7; 9 bases map to TRBD1. The germline V gene encodes CDR1 MNHEY and CDR2 SMNVEV (reference sequence). The junction had 18 bases not matched to a gene; V was cut back by 6 bases and J by 6 bases. The CDR3 runs 17 residues. CDR3 in DNA: TGTGCCAGCAGCCCAAAGGGGACAGGGTGGGTTTTGTTCGAGCAGTACTTC. This encodes CASSPKGTGWVLFEQYF.

This clone was seen only once. The chain uses TRBV9 and TRBJ1-3; perhaps TRBD1 as D (6 bases). The CDR3 runs to 16 residues. V shed 3 bases and J shed 0 bases, with 13 bases lying between them. Germline CDR1 is SGDLS and CDR2 is YYNGEE. The chain's CDR3 is CASSERGGVSGNTIYF. The DNA for the CDR3 is TGTGCCAGCAGCGAGAGGGGGGGCGTCTCTGGAAACACCATATATTTT.

This chain connects TRBV28 to TRBJ1-2; TRBD1 is a possible D gene (6 bases). The CDR3 is made up of 13 amino acids. From germline, CDR1 is MDHEN and CDR2 SYDVKM. Trimming pared 4 bases from V and 8 bases from J, leaving 14 bases between. The CDR3 DNA is TGTGCCAGCAGTTGGCCCGACAGGTACGGCTACACCTTC. As protein: CASSWPDRYGYTF.

The chain has TRBV12-3 or TRBV12-4 and TRBJ2-2; D is undetermined. The CDR3 totals 13 residues. The V end was cut by 9 bases, the J end by 4 bases, with 12 bases between. The DNA of the CDR3 is TGTGCCAGTACGGTCTCGGGCACCGGGGAGCTGTTTTTT. Encoded protein: CASTVSGTGELFF.

The chain carries TRBV4-1 and TRBJ2-3; 10 bases line up with TRBD1. Germline-derived CDR1 and CDR2 are MGHRA and YSYEKL. The CDR3 length is 15 residues. The junction had 3 bases not matched to a gene; V was cut back by 2 bases and J by 4 bases. The chain's CDR3 is CASSQRDRGPDTQYF. CDR3 nucleotide sequence: TGCGCCAGCAGCCAACGGGACAGGGGCCCAGATACGCAGTATTTT.

The chain combines TRBV10-1 with TRBJ1-2; TRBD1 matches at 7 bases. V was clipped by 7 bases and J by 7 bases; unmatched bases: 9. The CDR3 loop spans 13 amino acids. Germline CDR1 and CDR2: WNHNN and SYGVQD (reference sequence). Written as DNA, the CDR3 is TGCGCCAGCATGCGACAGGGAGAGGGTGGCTACACCTTC. Its translation is CASMRQGEGGYTF.

The chain's CDR3 is CASSPWTGGNSPLHF. In DNA form, the CDR3 reads TGTGCCAGCTCACCCTGGACAGGGGGCAATTCACCCCTCCACTTT. The rearrangement links TRBV18 to TRBJ1-6; 11 nucleotides line up with TRBD1. The CDR3 totals 15 residues. Germline V CDR1 and CDR2: KGHSH, LQKENI. Germline trimming cut 3 bases from V and 7 bases from J; bases unmatched to any gene: 2.

The chain is built from TRBV5-4 and TRBJ2-1, with TRBD2 as a possible D gene (6 bases). Trimming removed 4 bases at V and 3 bases at J, with 14 bases between. The CDR3 runs 15 residues. Looked up from germline, CDR1 is SGHNT and CDR2 is YYREEE (reference sequence). The CDR3 is CASSPFSGNYNEQFF. In DNA, the CDR3 is TGTGCCAGCAGCCCATTTAGCGGAAACTACAATGAGCAGTTCTTC.

The J gene is TRBJ2-7, the V gene TRBV2, with 10 bases lining up with TRBD2. This CDR3 spans 14 amino acids. Germline CDR1 reads SNHLY; CDR2 reads FYNNEI. Unmatched junction bases numbered 6, after V lost 7 bases and J lost 3 bases. CDR3 sequence: CASTPRTSGYEQYF. The CDR3 nucleotides are TGTGCCAGCACACCCCGGACTAGCGGCTACGAGCAGTACTTC.